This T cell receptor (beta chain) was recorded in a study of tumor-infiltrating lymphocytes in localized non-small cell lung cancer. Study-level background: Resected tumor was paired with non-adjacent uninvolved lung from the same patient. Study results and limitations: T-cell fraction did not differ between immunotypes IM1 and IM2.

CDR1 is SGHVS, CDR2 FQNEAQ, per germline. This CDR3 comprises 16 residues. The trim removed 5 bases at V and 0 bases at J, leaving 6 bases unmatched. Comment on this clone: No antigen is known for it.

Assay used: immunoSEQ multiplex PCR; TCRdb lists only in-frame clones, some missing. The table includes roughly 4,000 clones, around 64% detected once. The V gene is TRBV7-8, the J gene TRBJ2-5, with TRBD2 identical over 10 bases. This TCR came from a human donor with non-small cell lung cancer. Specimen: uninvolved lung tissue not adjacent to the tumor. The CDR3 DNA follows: TGTGCCAGCAGCACACGACTAGCGGGCAACCAAGAGACCCAGTACTTC. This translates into CASSTRLAGNQETQYF.